This is a list of T cell receptor beta chains from one sample in a study of identical twins. TCRdb itself ran the 5' RACE reads through MiXCR, one entry per CDR3 protein. The sample contains approximately 230,000 distinct CDR3 sequences, 6.5% of which appear only once. The same sample was also used in a study of T cells expressing NK-cell markers.

Sequencing was carried out using CD8+ T cells sorted from blood. These receptors came from a woman younger than 35 in good health. CDR3s include the opening cysteine and the closing phenylalanine or tryptophan. D genes are given only for firm matches. Expanded clones are given a class, and other clones once, few, many or no size at all.

>NA|NA|TRBV5-6|TRBJ2-6
TGTGCCAGCAGCTTGGGACAGAGCTTCACCTTCTCTGGGGCCAACGTCCTGACTTTC
CASSLGQSFTFSGANVLTF
>TRBD1|NA|TRBV9|TRBJ2-1
TGTGCCAGTTCCACCGGGACAGGGGGCTTGAATGAGCAGTTCTTC
CASSTGTGGLNEQFF
>NA|NA|TRBV30|TRBJ2-5
TGTGCCTGGAGCCCGGGACGAGGCATAGAGACCCAGTACTTC
CAWSPGRGIETQYF
>TRBD1|NA|TRBV4-3|TRBJ1-1
TGCGCCAGCAGCCAAGATTTTTACTGGACAGGGAAGACTGAAGCTTTCTTT
CASSQDFYWTGKTEAFF
>NA|many|TRBV11-2|TRBJ2-5
TGTGCCAGCAGCTTATTAAATCAAGAGACCCAGTACTTC
CASSLLNQETQYF
>NA|few|TRBV7-9|TRBJ2-5
TGTGCCAGCAGTAGGCCCAGATACACCCAAGAGACCCAGTACTTC
CASSRPRYTQETQYF
>NA|NA|TRBV7-6|TRBJ2-7
TGTGCCAGCAGCCCGACCGGGCCCTACTACGAGCAGTACTTC
CASSPTGPYYEQYF
>NA|many|TRBV20-1|TRBJ2-1
TGCAGTGCTGCGGGACGGGAGTGGAGTGAGCAGTTCTTC
CSAAGREWSEQFF
>NA|NA|TRBV20-1|TRBJ1-1
TGCAGTGCCTACGCCCCGGGCCCTGAAACTTTCTTT
CSAYAPGPETFF
>NA|NA|TRBV7-9|TRBJ1-1
TGTGCCAGCAGCTTTCGAAGGCCGGACACTGAAGCTTTCTTT
CASSFRRPDTEAFF
>NA|NA|TRBV12-3/TRBV12-4|TRBJ2-1
TGTGCCAGCAGTCCTACTAGTCGGGCGGGTGAGCAGTTCTTC
CASSPTSRAGEQFF
>NA|NA|TRBV12-3/TRBV12-4|TRBJ2-2
TGTACCAGCAGTAGTCCCTGGATTGGCAGGCAGAACACCGGGGAGCTGTTTTTT
CTSSSPWIGRQNTGELFF
>NA|many|TRBV7-8|TRBJ2-1
TGTGCCAGCAGCTTAGGCGAGAATGAGCAGTTCTTC
CASSLGENEQFF
>NA|many|TRBV5-1|TRBJ1-1
TGCGCCAGCAGCTTGGGTTCAGGGGCCACTGAAGCTTTCTTT
CASSLGSGATEAFF
>NA|NA|TRBV20-1|TRBJ2-1
TGCAGTGCTATTCAAGACTATGAGCAGTTCTTC
CSAIQDYEQFF
>TRBD1|few|TRBV7-8|TRBJ1-5
TGTGCCAGCAGCCACACAGGGGGGGTGGGTCAGCCCCAGCATTTT
CASSHTGGVGQPQHF
>NA|few|TRBV9|TRBJ1-2
TGTGCCAGCAGCGTAGCAGACTTCTATGGCTACACCTTC
CASSVADFYGYTF
>NA|many|TRBV29-1|TRBJ2-3
TGCAGCGTTGTCCCGAGAGGGGTTAGCACAGATACGCAGTATTTT
CSVVPRGVSTDTQYF
>NA|NA|TRBV9|TRBJ2-7
TGTGCCAGCAGCGTAGGGGTCGGGCTGGGGTACGAGCAGTACTTC
CASSVGVGLGYEQYF
>NA|many|TRBV9|TRBJ2-5
TGTGCCAGCAGCGTAGACGTGGAAGAGACCCAGTACTTC
CASSVDVEETQYF
>TRBD2|few|TRBV20-1|TRBJ2-1
TGCGTTACTAGCGGGGTCTACAATGAGCAGTTCTTC
CVTSGVYNEQFF
>TRBD2|NA|TRBV29-1|TRBJ2-1
TGCAGCGTCCGGACTAGCGGTTCCTACAATAAGCAGTTCTTC
CSVRTSGSYNKQFF
>TRBD1|many|TRBV29-1|TRBJ2-7
TGCAGCGTTGAAGGGGGAACAGGGGCCTCCTACGAGCAGTACTTC
CSVEGGTGASYEQYF
>NA|few|TRBV12-3/TRBV12-4|TRBJ2-1
TGTGCCAGCAGTCCAGCTGATGAGGCGGCGACATCTGAGCAGTTCTTC
CASSPADEAATSEQFF
>TRBD2|NA|TRBV19|TRBJ2-1
TGTGCCAGTAGTTTAATAGCGGGCTACAATGAGCAGTTCTTC
CASSLIAGYNEQFF
>NA|many|TRBV10-2|TRBJ1-2
TGCGCCAGCAGTGAGAACAGGGCCTCTAACTATGGCTACACCTTC
CASSENRASNYGYTF
>TRBD1|many|TRBV5-5|TRBJ1-2
TGTGCCAGCAGCGGCGCGGGACAGTTATATGGCTACACCTTC
CASSGAGQLYGYTF
>NA|NA|TRBV6-5|TRBJ2-3
TGTGCCAGCAGACGGGACTTCTATACGCAGTATTTT
CASRRDFYTQYF
>NA|few|TRBV9|TRBJ2-1
TGTGCCAGCAGCGTACCCGGGAACGGCCGGTTGGAGCAGTTCTTC
CASSVPGNGRLEQFF
>TRBD1|few|TRBV20-1|TRBJ1-1
TGCAGTGCTCAACGACAGGGGATGGCTCGCACTGAAGCTTTCTTT
CSAQRQGMARTEAFF
>TRBD2|NA|TRBV9|TRBJ2-7
TGTGCCAGCAGCGTTGGGGTTCTAGCGGGTTCCTACGAGCAGTACTTC
CASSVGVLAGSYEQYF
>NA|few|TRBV27|TRBJ1-1
TGTGCCAGCAGCCACGGACTATTTGACGATGAAGCTTTCTTT
CASSHGLFDDEAFF
>TRBD2|NA|TRBV3-1|TRBJ2-4
TGTGCCAGCAGCCAAGATCCGGGCGGGGGCATTCAGTACTTC
CASSQDPGGGIQYF
>NA|few|TRBV3-1|TRBJ2-5
TGTGCCAGCAGCCAAGAAGCCTACCTCCAAGAGACCCAGTACTTC
CASSQEAYLQETQYF
>TRBD2|few|TRBV29-1|TRBJ2-2
TGCAGCGTTGGGACTAGCGGGAGGCCCGGGGAGCTGTTTTTT
CSVGTSGRPGELFF
>TRBD2|few|TRBV19|TRBJ2-7
TGTGCCAGTAGTATGGAGGTAGCGGGAGCGACGGGTTACGAGCAGTACTTC
CASSMEVAGATGYEQYF
>TRBD1|many|TRBV7-9|TRBJ2-7
TGTGCCAGCAGCTTAATGTCCGGGACAGGGGACTACGAGCAGTACTTC
CASSLMSGTGDYEQYF
>NA|many|TRBV7-2|TRBJ2-3
TGTGCCAGCAGCTTAATAGACACAGATACGCAGTATTTT
CASSLIDTDTQYF
>NA|few|TRBV20-1|TRBJ2-3
TGCAGTGCTAGAGACGCCCGAGCTAGCCTAAGCACAGATACGCAGTATTTT
CSARDARASLSTDTQYF
>NA|NA|TRBV7-9|TRBJ2-5
TGTGCCAGCAGCTTGGCAAACGAAGAGACCCAGTACTTC
CASSLANEETQYF
>NA|few|TRBV12-3/TRBV12-4|TRBJ1-5
TGTGCCAGCAGTTTGTCAGGGGAATTGAATCAGCCCCAGCATTTT
CASSLSGELNQPQHF
>NA|NA|TRBV12-3/TRBV12-4|TRBJ1-1
TGTGCCAGCAGTTTCCTCGGGAGAAACACTGAAGCTTTCTTT
CASSFLGRNTEAFF